This T cell receptor (beta chain) was documented in a study of blood T cell repertoires in COVID-19 (dated by TCRdb to 2019 to 2021). About the study as a whole: The collaborator samples originated in the United States, Italy and Spain and spanned the acute and convalescent phases of COVID-19. The material from the prospective study consisted of cDNA or gDNA derived from T cells, B-cell-depleted T cells, or PBMCs. The dataset comprised deeply sampled blood TCRbeta repertoires from subjects exposed to, actively infected with, or recovered from COVID-19. A freely available public database, intended as a resource for researchers studying the immune response to SARS-CoV-2, is where the repertoires were released. The samples were drawn from the first 160 participants of the ongoing ImmuneRACE study and from 950 to 1,500 subjects provided by 6 global collaborators. Nearly every sample came with metadata listing a de-identified subject ID, COVID-19 status, age in years and sex. Where available, HLA class I and class II types were taken from metadata supplied by the sample provider and were not determined by assay-based typing.

What the research found in general, with its limitations: The quantity of clinical and demographic metadata differed by source and by participant and was supplied without curation.

CDR1 and CDR2, looked up from the germline V gene, are SGHAT and FQNNGV. The CDR3 runs 14 residues from the cysteine to the phenylalanine. The sequence is cut down to CDR3 DNA, 42 bases in frame from base 1. Relative to germline, V is missing 5 bases and J is missing 4 bases, with 6 bases of the junction outside any gene match. The immunoSEQ Assay, a bias-controlled multiplex PCR, was used to amplify TCRbeta CDR3 regions from genomic DNA. The source study handled its data this way. The number of nucleated cells in each sample was estimated by amplification of reference gene primers within the assay. To quantify the absolute abundance of each unique TCRbeta CDR3 rearrangement, sequence reads were collapsed and filtered. For each sample, productive Simpson clonality was calculated as the square root of Simpson's diversity index across productive rearrangements. TCRdb obtained this table from immuneACCESS and retained in-frame rearrangements with V and J assigned. These tables miss some clones; where compared with another copy, unresolved V genes account for less than half of the shortfall, and the remainder is unexplained. D and trimming come from the DNA, and the V and J calls and clone size come from that table. In all, the sample holds approximately 140,000 clones, and 80% to 90% of those were seen once. Of the sample, under 12% falls within the top ten clones.

Points on this clone: Its cognate antigen has yet to be identified. Per-base qualities were not stored, and no clone one base away is much larger.

Collaborating institutions collected whole blood in K2EDTA tubes following their own protocols. Collaborator samples were shipped for TCRbeta analysis as frozen whole blood, isolated PBMCs, or DNA extracted from either sample type. The chain is encoded by TRBV11-2 joined to TRBJ2-7, with 9 bases aligning to TRBD1. This receptor was obtained from a man between 60 and 75 years old with active or convalescent COVID-19. The sample was peripheral blood. At the DNA level, the sequence is TGTGCCAGCAGCAAGTACAGGGGGCAGTACGAGCAGTACTTC. Protein translation: CASSKYRGQYEQYF.